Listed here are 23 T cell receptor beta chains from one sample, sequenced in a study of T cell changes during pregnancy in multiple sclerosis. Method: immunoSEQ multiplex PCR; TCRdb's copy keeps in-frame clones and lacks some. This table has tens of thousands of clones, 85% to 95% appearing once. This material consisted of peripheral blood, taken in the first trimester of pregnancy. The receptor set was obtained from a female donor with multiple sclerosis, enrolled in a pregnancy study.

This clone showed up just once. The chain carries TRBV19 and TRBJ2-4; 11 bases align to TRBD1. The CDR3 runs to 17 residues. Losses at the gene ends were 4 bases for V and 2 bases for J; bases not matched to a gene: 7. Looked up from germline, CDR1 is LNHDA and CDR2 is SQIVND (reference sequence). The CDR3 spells CASSTPGTGGTKNIQYF. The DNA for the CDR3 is TGTGCCAGTAGTACTCCGGGGACAGGGGGAACCAAAAACATTCAGTACTTC.

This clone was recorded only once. In DNA, the CDR3 is TGCGCCAGCAGCTTGGCAGGACTAGCGGTTCAGAGGACCCAGTACTTC. This codes for CASSLAGLAVQRTQYF. This chain uses TRBV5-1 with TRBJ2-5, with 10 bases that match TRBD2. The ends lost 0 bases at V and 7 bases at J; junction bases unmatched: 9. Germline-derived CDR1 and CDR2 are SGHRS and YFSETQ. There are 16 residues in the CDR3.

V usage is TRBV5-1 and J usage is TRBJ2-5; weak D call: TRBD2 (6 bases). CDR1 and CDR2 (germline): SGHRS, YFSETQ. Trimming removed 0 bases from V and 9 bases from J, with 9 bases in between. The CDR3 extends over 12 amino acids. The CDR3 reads CASSLGAGPQYF. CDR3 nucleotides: TGCGCCAGCAGCTTGGGTGCGGGGCCCCAGTACTTC.

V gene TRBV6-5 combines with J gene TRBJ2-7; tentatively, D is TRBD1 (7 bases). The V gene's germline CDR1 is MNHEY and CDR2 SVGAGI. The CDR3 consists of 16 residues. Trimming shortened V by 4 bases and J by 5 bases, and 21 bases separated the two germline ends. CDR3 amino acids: CASSFQAEGASHEQYF. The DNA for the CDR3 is TGTGCCAGCAGTTTTCAAGCGGAGGGGGCATCTCACGAGCAGTACTTC.

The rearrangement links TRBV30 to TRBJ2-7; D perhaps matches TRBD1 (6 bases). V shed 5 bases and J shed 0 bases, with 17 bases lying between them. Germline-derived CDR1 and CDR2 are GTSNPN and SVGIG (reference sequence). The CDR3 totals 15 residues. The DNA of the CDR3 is TGTGCCTGGGGGGAACCAGGGGTACCCTCCTACGAGCAGTACTTC. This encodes CAWGEPGVPSYEQYF.

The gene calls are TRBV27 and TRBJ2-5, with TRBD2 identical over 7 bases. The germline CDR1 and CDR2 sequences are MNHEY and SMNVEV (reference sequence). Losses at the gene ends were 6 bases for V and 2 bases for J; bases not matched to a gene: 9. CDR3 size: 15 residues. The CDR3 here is CASSHIAGKQETQYF. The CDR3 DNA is TGTGCCAGCAGCCACATAGCGGGCAAGCAAGAGACCCAGTACTTC.

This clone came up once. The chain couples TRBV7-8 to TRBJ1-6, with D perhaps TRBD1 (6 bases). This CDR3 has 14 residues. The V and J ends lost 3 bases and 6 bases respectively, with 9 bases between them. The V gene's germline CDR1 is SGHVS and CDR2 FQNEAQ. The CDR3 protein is CASSFQGTNSPLHF. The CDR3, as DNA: TGTGCCAGCAGCTTCCAGGGGACTAATTCACCCCTCCACTTT.

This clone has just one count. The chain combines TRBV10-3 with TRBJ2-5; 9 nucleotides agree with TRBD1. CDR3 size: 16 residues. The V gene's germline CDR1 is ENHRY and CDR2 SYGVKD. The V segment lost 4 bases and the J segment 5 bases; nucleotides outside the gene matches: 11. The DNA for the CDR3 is TGTGCCATCAGTGGGGGACAGGGCTTGACGCGGGAGACCCAGTACTTC. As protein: CAISGGQGLTRETQYF.

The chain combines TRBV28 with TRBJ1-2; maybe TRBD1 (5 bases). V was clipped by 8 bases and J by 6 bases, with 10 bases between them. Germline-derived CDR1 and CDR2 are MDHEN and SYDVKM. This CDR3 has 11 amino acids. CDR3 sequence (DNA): TGTGCCAGCGCCAGGGTAAATGGCTACACCTTC. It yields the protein CASARVNGYTF.

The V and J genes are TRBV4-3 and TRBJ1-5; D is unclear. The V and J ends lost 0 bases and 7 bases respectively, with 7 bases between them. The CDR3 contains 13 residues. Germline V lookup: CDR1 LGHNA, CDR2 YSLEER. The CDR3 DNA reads TGCGCCAGCAGCCAAGAGGCGGGGCAGCCCCAGCATTTT. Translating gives CASSQEAGQPQHF.

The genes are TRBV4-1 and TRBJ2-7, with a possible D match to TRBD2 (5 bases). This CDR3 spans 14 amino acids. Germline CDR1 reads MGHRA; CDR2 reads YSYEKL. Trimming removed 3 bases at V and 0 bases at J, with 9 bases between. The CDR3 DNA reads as TGCGCCAGCAGCCATCCGGGGAGCTCCTACGAGCAGTACTTC. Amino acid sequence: CASSHPGSSYEQYF.

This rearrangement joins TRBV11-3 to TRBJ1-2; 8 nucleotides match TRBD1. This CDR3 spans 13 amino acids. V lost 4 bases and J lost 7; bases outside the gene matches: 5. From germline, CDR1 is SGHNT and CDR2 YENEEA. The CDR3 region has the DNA TGTGCCAGCAGCTCCCAGGGGGCGGGTGGCTACACCTTC. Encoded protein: CASSSQGAGGYTF.

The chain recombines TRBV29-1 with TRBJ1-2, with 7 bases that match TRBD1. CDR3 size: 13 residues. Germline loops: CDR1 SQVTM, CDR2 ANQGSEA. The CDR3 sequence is CSTGQVANYGYTF. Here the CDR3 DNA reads TGCAGTACTGGACAGGTCGCTAACTATGGCTACACCTTC.

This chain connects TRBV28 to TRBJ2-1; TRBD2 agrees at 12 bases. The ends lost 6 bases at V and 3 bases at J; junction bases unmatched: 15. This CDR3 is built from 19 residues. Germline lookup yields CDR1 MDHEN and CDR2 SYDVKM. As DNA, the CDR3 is TGTGCCAGCAGAATCCTGACTAGCGGGAGATGGTCCGACTACAATGAGCAGTTCTTC. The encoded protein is CASRILTSGRWSDYNEQFF.

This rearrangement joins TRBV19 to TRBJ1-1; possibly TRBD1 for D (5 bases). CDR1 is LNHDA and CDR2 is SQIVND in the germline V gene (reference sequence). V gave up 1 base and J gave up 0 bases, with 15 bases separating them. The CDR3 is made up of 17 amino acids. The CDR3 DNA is TGTGCCAGTAGTATAGCGGGGGGTTTCGGTATGAACACTGAAGCTTTCTTT. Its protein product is CASSIAGGFGMNTEAFF.

This CDR3 is CASSLVGTGGSGNTIYF. The CDR3 DNA follows: TGTGCCAGCAGCTTAGTCGGGACAGGGGGCTCTGGAAACACCATATATTTT. The V and J genes are TRBV7-6 and TRBJ1-3; TRBD1 matches 11 bases. With 1 base clipped from V and 0 bases from J, the junction kept 2 bases outside the gene matches. This CDR3 has 17 residues. Per germline, CDR1 SGHVS and CDR2 FNYEAQ.

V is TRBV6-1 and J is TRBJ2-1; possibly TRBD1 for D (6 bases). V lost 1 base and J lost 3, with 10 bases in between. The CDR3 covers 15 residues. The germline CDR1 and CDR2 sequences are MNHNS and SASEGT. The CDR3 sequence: CASSEVPQGYNEQFF. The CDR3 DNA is TGTGCCAGCAGTGAAGTTCCACAGGGCTACAATGAGCAGTTCTTC.

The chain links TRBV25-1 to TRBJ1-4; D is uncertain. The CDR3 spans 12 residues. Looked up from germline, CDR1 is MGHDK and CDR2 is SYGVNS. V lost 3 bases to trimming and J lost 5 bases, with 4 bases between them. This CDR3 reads CASSDRNEKLFF. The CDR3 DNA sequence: TGTGCCAGCAGTGACAGGAATGAAAAACTGTTTTTT.

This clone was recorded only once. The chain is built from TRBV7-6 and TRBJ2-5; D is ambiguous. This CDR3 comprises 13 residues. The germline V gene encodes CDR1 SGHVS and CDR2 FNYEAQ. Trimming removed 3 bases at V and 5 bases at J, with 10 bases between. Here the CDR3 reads CASSFDSSETQYF. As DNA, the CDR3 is TGTGCCAGCAGCTTCGACTCGTCCGAGACCCAGTACTTC.

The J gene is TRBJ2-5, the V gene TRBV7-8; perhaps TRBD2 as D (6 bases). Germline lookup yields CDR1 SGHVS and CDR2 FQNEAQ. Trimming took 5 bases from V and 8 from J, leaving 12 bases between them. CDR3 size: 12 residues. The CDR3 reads CASSNPGGTQYF. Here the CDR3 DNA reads TGTGCCAGCAGCAATCCCGGGGGAACCCAGTACTTC.

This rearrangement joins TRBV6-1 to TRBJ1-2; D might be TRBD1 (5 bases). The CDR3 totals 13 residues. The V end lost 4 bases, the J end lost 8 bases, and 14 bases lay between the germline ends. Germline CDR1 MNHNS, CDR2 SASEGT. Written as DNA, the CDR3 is TGTGCCAGCAGTGCGTTTTGGGGGGAAGGCTACACCTTC. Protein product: CASSAFWGEGYTF.

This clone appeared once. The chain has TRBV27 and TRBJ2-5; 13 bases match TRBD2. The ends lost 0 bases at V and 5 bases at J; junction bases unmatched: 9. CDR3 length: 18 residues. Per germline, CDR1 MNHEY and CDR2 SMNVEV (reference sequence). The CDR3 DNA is TGTGCCAGCAGTTTATCGAGACTAGCGGGGGGTTCCCGGGAGACCCAGTACTTC. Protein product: CASSLSRLAGGSRETQYF.

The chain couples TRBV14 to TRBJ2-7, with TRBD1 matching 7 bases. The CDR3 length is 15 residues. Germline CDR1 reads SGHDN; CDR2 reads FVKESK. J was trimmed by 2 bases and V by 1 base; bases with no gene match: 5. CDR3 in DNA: TGTGCCAGCAGCCAAGCATCCGGGACAGCCTACGAGCAGTACTTC. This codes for CASSQASGTAYEQYF.